Shown below are 31 T cell receptor beta chains from a single sample sequenced in a study of glioma-infiltrating T cells. Amplification of TCR alpha and beta CDR3 regions from RNA used iRepertoire nested multiplex PCR. TCRdb reprocessed the multiplex PCR reads via MiXCR and lists one record per CDR3 protein. Of a few hundred thousand distinct CDR3 sequences in the sample, more than 35% are singletons; the top ten hold more than 10%. The sample was glioma tissue, nonneoplastic brain tissue, or PBMCs (not recorded which). These receptors came from a human donor with low-grade glioma or glioblastoma, undergoing nonglioma brain surgery, or in good health (not recorded which).

The chain joins TRBV4-3 to TRBJ2-5, with D unclear. Per germline, CDR1 LGHNA and CDR2 YSLEER. V was cut by 0 bases and J by 5 bases, with 13 bases left in between. The CDR3 has 15 amino acids. The CDR3 coding sequence is TGCGCCAGCAGCCAAGACTGGCGGTCCGGGGAGACCCAGTACTTC. This codes for CASSQDWRSGETQYF.

This rearrangement joins TRBV6-5 to TRBJ2-1, with D tentatively TRBD1 (6 bases). Trimming left V 8 bases short and J 5 bases short, with 16 bases between. CDR1 MNHEY and CDR2 SVGAGI come from the germline V gene. CDR3 length: 14 residues. The DNA of the CDR3 is TGTGCCAGCCACCGGGACACCGCCCACAATGAGCAGTTCTTC. Amino acid sequence: CASHRDTAHNEQFF.

Ten or more counts support this clonotype. CDR3 loop: CSARDPGGFDTEAFF. Written as DNA, the CDR3 is TGCAGTGCTAGAGATCCGGGCGGTTTCGACACTGAAGCTTTCTTT. The J gene is TRBJ1-1, the V gene TRBV20-1; no definite D call. CDR1 is DFQATT and CDR2 is SNEGSKA in the germline V gene (reference sequence). The V and J ends lost 0 bases and 3 bases respectively, with 14 bases between them. The CDR3 extends over 15 amino acids.

V gene TRBV7-2 combines with J gene TRBJ2-1; the D gene could be TRBD1 or TRBD2 (5 bases each). Per the germline V gene, CDR1 is SGHTA and CDR2 is FQGNSA. V lost 3 bases and J 6 bases, leaving 15 bases between the germline ends. CDR3 length equals 15 residues. The CDR3 loop reads CASSFNPGLGNEQFF. CDR3 nucleotides: TGTGCCAGCAGCTTCAACCCGGGGCTCGGCAATGAGCAGTTCTTC.

In its sample, this clonotype was seen many times. V is TRBV20-1 and J is TRBJ2-3; 12 nucleotides align to TRBD2. Germline lookup yields CDR1 DFQATT and CDR2 SNEGSKA (reference sequence). V shed 3 bases, J shed 0 bases, and the junction held 4 bases outside the gene matches. The length of the CDR3 is 16 residues. CDR3 nucleotides: TGCAGTGCTAGTACACTAGCGGGAGGTAGCACAGATACGCAGTATTTT. This gives the protein CSASTLAGGSTDTQYF.

This clonotype was picked up many times. This rearrangement joins TRBV28 to TRBJ2-1, with D maybe TRBD2 (5 bases). V lost 7 bases, J lost 2 bases, and 12 bases lay in between. Germline-derived CDR1 and CDR2 are MDHEN and SYDVKM. The CDR3 has 14 residues. The CDR3 DNA is TGTGCCAGCAATCTAGAGGGTCCCTACAATGAGCAGTTCTTC. Translating gives CASNLEGPYNEQFF.

V gene TRBV4-3 combines with J gene TRBJ2-1; no reliable D call. Trimming left V 3 bases short and J 5 bases short, with 8 bases between. Germline CDR1 reads LGHNA; CDR2 reads YSLEER. This CDR3 has 13 residues. CDR3 loop: CASSQQTHNEQFF. In DNA, the CDR3 is TGCGCCAGCAGCCAGCAGACCCACAATGAGCAGTTCTTC.

The chain links TRBV6-6 to TRBJ1-2, with D perhaps TRBD1 (6 bases). Germline V gene sequence: CDR1 MNHNY, CDR2 SVGAGI (reference sequence). The CDR3 contains 16 residues. Trimming cost V 0 bases and J 3 bases, with 14 bases left between them. CDR3 sequence: CASSYSKTGGHYGYTF. The CDR3 nucleotides are TGTGCCAGCAGTTACTCGAAGACGGGGGGGCACTATGGCTACACCTTC.

This clonotype was detected ten times or more. This chain uses TRBV7-3 with TRBJ1-1; D call uncertain. In germline, CDR1 is SGHTA, CDR2 FQGTGA. Trimming pared 5 bases from V and 7 bases from J, leaving 14 bases between. The length of the CDR3 is 13 residues. The CDR3 loop reads CASSLLGPGEAFF. The CDR3 nucleotides read TGTGCCAGCAGCCTCTTAGGCCCAGGTGAAGCTTTCTTT.

V usage is TRBV2 and J usage is TRBJ2-1; D perhaps matches TRBD2 (5 bases). The germline gives CDR1 SNHLY, CDR2 FYNNEI. This CDR3 has 14 amino acids. V lost 7 bases and J 4 bases, leaving 14 bases between the germline ends. The CDR3 here is CASTTRVDYNEQFF. CDR3 nucleotide sequence: TGTGCCAGCACGACGAGGGTCGATTACAATGAGCAGTTCTTC.

This clonotype was recorded a few times. V and J are TRBV28 and TRBJ2-7, with D possibly matching TRBD2 (5 bases). This CDR3 comprises 14 residues. Trimming shortened V by 3 bases and J by 3 bases, and 12 bases separated the two germline ends. Germline CDR1 is MDHEN and CDR2 is SYDVKM. The CDR3 loop is CASSLTTRNYEQYF. The CDR3 DNA is TGTGCCAGCAGTTTGACTACTCGAAACTACGAGCAGTACTTC.

In its sample, this clonotype was seen many times. The V gene is TRBV4-1, the J gene TRBJ2-1; D might be TRBD2 (6 bases). Germline V gene data show CDR1 as MGHRA and CDR2 as YSYEKL. This CDR3 is 15 amino acids long. V lost 5 bases to trimming and J lost 3 bases, with 14 bases between them. The CDR3 region has the DNA TGCGCCAGCAGCAGTAGCGGATTTGGCTACAATGAGCAGTTCTTC. Encoded protein: CASSSSGFGYNEQFF.

This clonotype appeared a few times. The chain employs TRBV7-9 and TRBJ2-1; D remains unclear. CDR1 and CDR2 from the germline V gene are SEHNR and FQNEAQ (reference sequence). Trimming shortened V by 4 bases and J by 1 base, and 20 bases separated the two germline ends. The CDR3 runs to 18 residues. The CDR3 sequence: CASSSTEMSAESYNEQFF. The CDR3 coding sequence is TGTGCCAGCAGCTCTACTGAGATGAGCGCCGAATCCTACAATGAGCAGTTCTTC. Full variable domain (remainder filled in from reference TRBV7-9 and TRBJ2-1): DTGVSQNPRHKITKRGQNVTFRCDPISEHNRLYWYRQTLGQGPEFLTYFQNEAQLEKSRLLSDRFSAERPKGSFSTLEIQRTEQGDSAMYLCASSSTEMSAESYNEQFFGPGTRLTVL.

Regarding this clonotype: The junction differs from germline at one of its ends, possibly a read error. This chain uses TRBV7-2 with TRBJ1-2; maybe TRBD1 (5 bases). Germline loops: CDR1 SGHTA, CDR2 FQGNSA. The CDR3 runs to 14 residues. Here the CDR3 reads CASSLGQYNYGYAF. The CDR3 coding sequence is TGTGCCAGCAGCTTGGGGCAGTATAACTATGGCTACGCCTTC.

This clonotype came up a few times. This chain links TRBV20-1 with TRBJ2-1; D is unclear. The CDR3 length is 11 residues. V lost 2 bases, J lost 5 bases, and 4 bases lay in between. Germline CDR1 is DFQATT and CDR2 is SNEGSKA (reference sequence). The CDR3 is CSARSDNEQFF. The CDR3 DNA reads as TGCAGTGCTAGAAGCGACAATGAGCAGTTCTTC.

The rearrangement links TRBV4-1 to TRBJ2-7; 8 bases match TRBD1. This CDR3 comprises 14 residues. The germline V gene encodes CDR1 MGHRA and CDR2 YSYEKL. Trimming at V came to 4 bases and at J to 3 bases, leaving 5 bases not matched to a gene. As DNA, the CDR3 is TGCGCCAGCAGCCGGAGGACAGGGTACTACGAGCAGTACTTC. Translation gives CASSRRTGYYEQYF.

Details on this clonotype: A read error may produce the germline difference seen at one junction end. This sequence joins TRBV28 and TRBJ2-7; 8 bases fit TRBD1. Germline CDR1 and CDR2: MDHEN and SYDVKM. The CDR3 has 14 amino acids. CDR3 in amino acids: CASSRGQADYERYF. CDR3 coding DNA: TGTGCCAGCAGTCGGGGACAGGCCGACTACGAGCGGTACTTC.

This clonotype has a single count. A much larger clone differs by one base, so this may be a read error. The gene calls are TRBV20-1 and TRBJ2-1; the match to TRBD2 covers 10 bases. The junction had 9 bases not matched to a gene; V was cut back by 5 bases and J by 8 bases. Germline V gives CDR1 DFQATT, CDR2 SNEGSKA (reference sequence). CDR3 size: 14 residues. The CDR3 DNA follows: TGCAGTGCTGCTAGCGGGAGCAACGGGGATGAGCAGTTCTTC. It translates to CSAASGSNGDEQFF.

This clonotype was seen more than once but under ten times. The J gene is TRBJ1-2, the V gene TRBV28, with D unclear. CDR3 length: 15 amino acids. V lost 4 bases to trimming and J lost 8 bases, with 20 bases between them. Germline CDR1 is MDHEN and CDR2 is SYDVKM. The CDR3 nucleotides read TGTGCCAGCAGTTCACCTCTCCGGGTCTGGTACGGCTACACCTTC. Amino acid sequence: CASSSPLRVWYGYTF.

V is TRBV7-6 and J is TRBJ2-3; TRBD2 agrees at 9 bases. The CDR3 is made up of 17 amino acids. Germline values: CDR1 SGHVS, CDR2 FNYEAQ. The V segment lost 5 bases and the J segment 5 bases; nucleotides outside the gene matches: 14. The CDR3 sequence: CASSLSLAGNRLDTQYF. CDR3 DNA sequence: TGTGCCAGCAGCCTGAGTCTAGCGGGAAACCGACTAGATACGCAGTATTTT.

The rearrangement uses TRBV7-6 and TRBJ2-1; maybe TRBD2 (6 bases). Trimming left V 0 bases short and J 4 bases short, with 10 bases between. CDR1 is SGHVS, CDR2 FNYEAQ, per germline. The length of the CDR3 is 15 residues. DNA of the CDR3: TGTGCCAGCAGCTTAGCCCTAGCGCGATACAATGAGCAGTTCTTC. Amino acid sequence: CASSLALARYNEQFF.

In regard to this clonotype: The junction departs from the called germline gene at one end, perhaps through a read error. This sequence joins TRBV6-2 or TRBV6-3 and TRBJ1-1; no reliable D call. This CDR3 is 15 amino acids long. CDR1 is MNHEY, CDR2 SVGEGT, per germline. CDR3 in DNA: TGTGCCAGCAGTCGTCACAGAATCAGCTACACTGAAGCTTCCTTT. It encodes CASSRHRISYTEASF.

This clonotype appeared a few times. V gene TRBV7-2 combines with J gene TRBJ2-3; 10 bases line up with TRBD2. From germline, CDR1 is SGHTA and CDR2 FQGNSA. The CDR3 is 17 residues long. Trimming at V came to 1 base and at J to 1 base, leaving 5 bases not matched to a gene. The CDR3 bases are TGTGCCAGCAGCTTAGTCGGCCTAGCGGGAGGCACAGATACGCAGTATTTT. Encoded protein: CASSLVGLAGGTDTQYF.

This clonotype was picked up a small number of times. The rearrangement links TRBV20-1 to TRBJ2-7; D is uncertain. This CDR3 spans 14 amino acids. V lost 1 base and J 3 bases, leaving 13 bases between the germline ends. The V gene's germline CDR1 is DFQATT and CDR2 SNEGSKA (reference sequence). CDR3 loop: CSARVSLVGYEQYF. The CDR3 DNA is TGCAGTGCTAGAGTCTCCCTTGTTGGCTACGAGCAGTACTTC.

The table lists this clonotype with many counts. The chain links TRBV6-1 to TRBJ2-5, with no clear D. This CDR3 is built from 13 residues. Germline V CDR1 and CDR2: MNHNS, SASEGT. The V end lost 4 bases, the J end lost 4 bases, and 10 bases lay between the germline ends. CDR3 region: CASSVLVSETQYF. The CDR3, as DNA: TGTGCCAGCAGTGTCCTAGTGTCAGAGACCCAGTACTTC.

This clonotype was seen a single time. This may stem from a read error, because a much larger clone lies one nucleotide away. The missing conserved phenylalanine or tryptophan at the end of this CDR3 makes a read error likely. This sequence joins TRBV6-2 or TRBV6-3 and TRBJ2-1; 7 positions agree with TRBD1. V shed 5 bases and J 12 bases; nucleotides not matched to a gene: 7. Germline assignment: CDR1 MNHEY and CDR2 SVGEGT. The CDR3 has 12 residues. The CDR3 DNA sequence: TGTGCCAGCAGTGCTATCGGGACAGCGCAGTTCTCC. Encoded protein: CASSAIGTAQFS.

Turning to this clonotype: This may be a read error, as it is one base from a much larger clone. The V call is TRBV6-2 or TRBV6-3, the J call TRBJ1-1; tentatively, D is TRBD1 (6 bases). CDR1 and CDR2 from the germline V gene are MNHEY and SVGEGT. The CDR3 has 14 residues. The CDR3 region is CASSLGGRYTKAFF. CDR3 DNA sequence: TGTGCCAGCAGTTTAGGGGGTCGTTACACTAAAGCTTTCTTT.

This clonotype occurred many times. The gene calls are TRBV27 and TRBJ1-3, with D unclear. Germline CDR1 is MNHEY and CDR2 is SMNVEV (reference sequence). V lost 0 bases and J lost 0, with 9 bases in between. The CDR3 has 16 residues. CDR3 loop: CASSLSVVSSGNTIYF. Written as DNA, the CDR3 is TGTGCCAGCAGTTTATCGGTGGTCAGCTCTGGAAACACCATATATTTT.

This clonotype occurred once. V and J are TRBV19 and TRBJ2-1, with 12 bases lining up with TRBD1. This CDR3 has 16 amino acids. V trimming: 5 bases; J trimming: 1 base; junction bases outside the gene matches: 3. Per the germline V gene, CDR1 is LNHDA and CDR2 is SQIVND (reference sequence). DNA of the CDR3: TGTGCCAGTAGTGGGGGACAGGGGGCATCCTACAATGAGCAGTTCTTC. Encoded protein: CASSGGQGASYNEQFF. Using reference TRBV19 and TRBJ2-1 for the parts outside the CDR3, the full variable domain is DGGITQSPKYLFRKEGQNVTLSCEQNLNHDAMYWYRQDPGQGLRLIYYSQIVNDFQKGDIAEGYSVSREKKESFPLTVTSAQKNPTAFYLCASSGGQGASYNEQFFGPGTRLTVL.

This clonotype has a handful of counts. The gene calls are TRBV27 and TRBJ2-1; TRBD2 matches 11 bases. The CDR3 has 15 amino acids. V shed 7 bases and J 3 bases; nucleotides not matched to a gene: 5. Germline V gene data show CDR1 as MNHEY and CDR2 as SMNVEV (reference sequence). CDR3 sequence: CASNRGTSGYNEQFF. CDR3 nucleotide sequence: TGTGCCAGCAATAGAGGGACTAGCGGCTACAATGAGCAGTTCTTC.

The chain employs TRBV7-3 and TRBJ2-1; D gene uncertain. The V gene's germline CDR1 is SGHTA and CDR2 FQGTGA. The V gene lost 2 bases and the J gene lost 3 bases, with 5 bases spanning the gap. This CDR3 is built from 13 residues. CDR3 DNA sequence: TGTGCCAGCAGCTTATGGAGCTACAATGAGCAGTTCTTC. Encoded protein: CASSLWSYNEQFF.